This is a list of T cell receptor beta chains from one sample in a study of cytomegalovirus exposure and HLA in healthy donors. Only in-frame clones appear in the TCRdb table, and some are missing; sequencing was by immunoSEQ multiplex PCR. The repertoire holds about 220,000 clones, with approximately 70% as singletons. Sequenced sample: PBMCs. All receptors come from a woman under 40 in good health and CMV-seronegative. Each CDR3 is given with its conserved first and last residue. The order of the fields is D gene, clone size, V gene, J gene, CDR3 DNA, CDR3 protein. A D gene is named only where the DNA matches it firmly. Clone sizes are given selectively: once, few, many, or a class where the clone is expanded.

>.|.|TRBV10-1|TRBJ2-3
TGCGCCAGCAGTGAAATCGGGGAGCCTAGCACAGATACGCAGTATTTT
CASSEIGEPSTDTQYF
>TRBD2|.|TRBV6-1|TRBJ2-2
TGTGCCAGCTGTCCTAGCGGGGTGAACACCGGGGAGCTGTTTTTT
CASCPSGVNTGELFF
>.|.|TRBV6-5|TRBJ2-3
TGTGCCAGCAGTTACTCGAGGTCCCCCACAGATACGCAGTATTTT
CASSYSRSPTDTQYF
>TRBD1|.|TRBV7-3|TRBJ1-5
TGTGCCAGCAGCTTACCCAGACAGGGGGCTTGGGATAGCAATCAGCCCCAGCATTTT
CASSLPRQGAWDSNQPQHF
>.|.|TRBV7-2|TRBJ2-7
TGTGCCAGCAGCTTAGCTGGCTTTACCTACGAGCAGTACTTC
CASSLAGFTYEQYF
>TRBD1|.|TRBV19|TRBJ2-7
TGTGCCAGTAGATTATACGGGACAGGGGGTGACGAGCAGTACTTC
CASRLYGTGGDEQYF
>.|.|TRBV1|TRBJ2-5
TGCACCTCACCGGATTCCTCCGAGGGGGCTAGCGGGCCTCCCAGAGAGACCCAGTACTTC
CTSPDSSEGASGPPRETQYF
>.|.|TRBV6-6|TRBJ1-5
TGTGCCAGCTGCGCACCAAGAAGCAATCAGCCCCAGCATTTT
CASCAPRSNQPQHF
>TRBD2|once|TRBV11-2|TRBJ2-1
TGTGCCAGCAGCTCACGACTAGCGGGAGAACCGGGTGAGCAGTTCTTC
CASSSRLAGEPGEQFF
>.|few|TRBV2|TRBJ1-1
TGTGCCAGCAATCCCAGGCTGAACACTGAAGCTTTCTTT
CASNPRLNTEAFF
>TRBD1|.|TRBV5-4|TRBJ1-1
TGTGCCAGCAGCCCGGAGTTGGACAGGGCCACTGAAGCTTTCTTT
CASSPELDRATEAFF
>.|.|TRBV9|TRBJ1-1
TGTGCCAGCAGCGTAGGTTGGCGGGACGAAGCTTTCTTT
CASSVGWRDEAFF
>.|.|TRBV5-6|TRBJ1-1
TGTGCCAGCACCACCTCGGGGGGGGATGAAGCTTTCTTT
CASTTSGGDEAFF
>.|.|TRBV28|TRBJ1-5
TGTGCCAGCAGTTTGGGAGTGACGGAGCCCCAGCATTTT
CASSLGVTEPQHF
>.|.|TRBV5-6|TRBJ2-7
TGTGCCAGCAGCTTGGCCGAGGGTCCCCACGAGCAGTACTTC
CASSLAEGPHEQYF